This T cell receptor beta chain comes out of a study of blood T cell repertoires in COVID-19. Study-wide background: The analysed material was cDNA or gDNA that came from T cells, B-cell-depleted T cells, or PBMCs.

In the authors' workflow: Nucleated cell counts were estimated from reference gene primer amplification. Sequenced by immunoSEQ multiplex PCR; TCRdb stores in-frame clones only, minus some. D and trimming were read from the DNA, whereas the V and J calls and clone size are those reported in that table. Of about 360,000 clones detected, about 88% appear once; the ten largest clones hold 3%. The sequence came from a human donor in a cohort sampled during active COVID-19. Sequencing was done on a sample of peripheral blood.

CDR3 bases: TGTGCCAGCAGTGTGGGGAGCGGGAGGGCCTATGAGCAGTTCTTC. It translates to CASSVGSGRAYEQFF. This chain connects TRBV2 to TRBJ2-1; 10 positions match TRBD2. This CDR3 comprises 15 residues. Germline assignment: CDR1 SNHLY and CDR2 FYNNEI. The V segment lost 4 bases and the J segment 8 bases; nucleotides outside the gene matches: 8.